This TCR beta chain derives from a study of OX40 agonist ivuxolimab in advanced cancers. The CDR3 runs 13 residues. Germline-derived CDR1 and CDR2 are SGHRS and YFSETQ. V was cut by 0 bases and J by 7 bases, with 11 bases left in between. Repertoires were generated with immunoSEQ multiplex PCR, while TCRdb's copy carries only in-frame clones and drops some. The sample yields roughly 64,000 clones, around nine tenths seen once. This receptor was identified in an adult with an advanced solid tumor such as melanoma, head and neck, liver or kidney cancer. Sample: CD4+ or CD8+ T cells sorted from blood, taken in a trial of the OX40 agonist ivuxolimab. The V call is TRBV5-1, the J call TRBJ2-7; D gene uncertain. CDR3 sequence: CASSLAILGEQYF. The CDR3 region has the DNA TGCGCCAGCAGCTTGGCAATCCTCGGGGAGCAGTACTTC.